This T cell receptor (beta chain) was identified in a study of identical twins. Study-level findings and limits: Weaker excess twin sharing was seen among beta out-of-frame sequences. Whereas memory repertoires showed no such difference, abundant cord blood beta clonotypes carried fewer insertions.

To note about this clonotype: The antigen remains undetermined.

Through template switching, a universal primer site was introduced, and the cDNA contained unique molecular identifiers. One entry per CDR3 protein results from TCRdb running MiXCR on the 5' RACE reads. The table records 310,000 or so distinct CDR3 sequences, approximately 8.5% of them present only once. These same data were also listed under a study on yellow fever vaccine responses in identical twins. This second study notes: Reportedly, twins' vaccine T cell responses looked partly convergent and partly personalized.

The sequence derives from a woman aged 18 to 35 in good health. The sequenced sample consisted of memory (CD45RO+) T cells sorted from blood.

The DNA for the CDR3 is TGCAGCGCCGGCCAGGGATCGAGGGGGGAGACCCAGTACTTC. It specifies CSAGQGSRGETQYF. V usage is TRBV29-1 and J usage is TRBJ2-5; the D gene is possibly TRBD1 (6 bases). Trimming left V 7 bases short and J 5 bases short, with 20 bases between. Germline loops: CDR1 SQVTM, CDR2 ANQGSEA. CDR3 length equals 14 residues.